These 10 T cell receptor beta chains were all obtained from the same sample, sequenced in a study of T-cell reconstitution after alpha-beta-depleted transplantation in children. Unique molecular identifiers were incorporated into the prepared TCRbeta library. From the PCR reads, TCRdb called clonotypes with MiXCR, one entry per CDR3 protein. The sample contains about 980,000 distinct CDR3 sequences, roughly 31% of which appear only once. The sequenced sample was PBMCs, mostly from graft donor cells, obtained 360 days after TCRalphabeta/CD19-depleted stem cell transplant. The source is a boy under two years old who had a stem cell transplant for SCID, so the T cells may come from the graft donor.

CDR3 in DNA: TGTGCCAGCAGCGCGGGACACCCAAAGAACACTGAAGCTTTCTTT. The encoded protein is CASSAGHPKNTEAFF. The gene calls are TRBV6-5 and TRBJ1-1, with TRBD1 as a possible D gene (6 bases). This CDR3 is built from 15 residues. Trimming removed 6 bases at V and 1 base at J, with 15 bases between. Looked up from germline, CDR1 is MNHEY and CDR2 is SVGAGI.

V usage is TRBV5-1 and J usage is TRBJ2-2; 12 nucleotides match TRBD2. V lost 3 bases and J lost 5; bases outside the gene matches: 5. The CDR3 extends over 16 amino acids. From germline, CDR1 is SGHRS and CDR2 YFSETQ. The CDR3, as DNA: TGCGCCAGCAGCTCCTCTAGCGGGGGGGCAACCGGGGAGCTGTTTTTT. Translation gives CASSSSSGGATGELFF.

The chain uses TRBV7-6 and TRBJ2-7; D unclear. Trimming cost V 1 base and J 2 bases, with 9 bases left between them. The length of the CDR3 is 14 residues. Germline V gene sequence: CDR1 SGHVS, CDR2 FNYEAQ. The CDR3 DNA sequence: TGTGCCAGCAGCTTAGGGCCTGTGGCCTACGAGCAGTACTTC. As protein: CASSLGPVAYEQYF.

This clonotype was observed once. The chain joins TRBV29-1 to TRBJ2-3; D call uncertain. Germline CDR1 SQVTM, CDR2 ANQGSEA. The CDR3 runs 14 residues. V was shortened by 5 bases and J by 3 bases, with 15 bases between the two germline ends. As DNA, the CDR3 is TGCAGCGTTTGCTATCCCGTTCGGACAGATACGCAGTATTTT. Translated: CSVCYPVRTDTQYF.

The chain recombines TRBV5-1 with TRBJ2-5, with D possibly TRBD1 on 8 matching bases. V dropped 6 bases and J dropped 2 bases, with 17 bases sitting between them. Looked up from germline, CDR1 is SGHRS and CDR2 is YFSETQ. The CDR3 sequence is 15 residues long. CDR3 amino acids: CASILGQGGQETQYF. CDR3 nucleotide sequence: TGCGCCAGCATCCTCGGACAGGGAGGGCAAGAGACCCAGTACTTC.

This chain joins TRBV29-1 and TRBJ2-1; D not certain. This CDR3 spans 12 amino acids. The germline V and J ends were trimmed by 4 bases and 13 bases, with 17 bases remaining between them. The germline V gene encodes CDR1 SQVTM and CDR2 ANQGSEA. CDR3 nucleotides: TGCAGCGTTGCCCCCAGCGTTAGAGCTCAGTTCTTC. Amino acid sequence: CSVAPSVRAQFF.

This clonotype was detected a few times. The chain combines TRBV15 with TRBJ2-5, with 8 bases matching TRBD1. The J segment lost 4 bases and the V segment lost 0 bases, leaving 7 bases of the junction unmatched. The CDR3 consists of 16 residues. Germline CDR1 is LNHNV and CDR2 is YYDKDF (reference sequence). CDR3: CATSRDSATGGETQYF. For the CDR3, the DNA is TGTGCCACCAGCAGAGATTCGGCTACAGGGGGAGAGACCCAGTACTTC.

The rearrangement joins TRBV29-1 to TRBJ2-2; D ambiguous. Germline CDR1 SQVTM, CDR2 ANQGSEA. The V gene lost 1 base and the J gene lost 2 bases, with 8 bases spanning the gap. CDR3 size: 14 residues. The CDR3 loop reads CSVEGVHNTGELFF. CDR3 coding DNA: TGCAGCGTTGAAGGAGTGCATAACACCGGGGAGCTGTTTTTT.

This clonotype was counted between two and nine times. V is TRBV11-1 and J is TRBJ2-7; TRBD1 aligns across 8 bases. The CDR3 covers 14 residues. Germline assignment: CDR1 SGHAT and CDR2 FQDESV (reference sequence). V was pared by 5 bases and J by 3 bases, with 6 bases of the junction left unmatched. In nucleotides, the CDR3 is TGTGCCAGCAGCCTCCGGGACAGGTTCTACGAGCAGTACTTC. The encoded protein is CASSLRDRFYEQYF.

This clonotype was seen a single time. V is TRBV4-2 and J is TRBJ2-5, with D possibly matching TRBD2 (7 bases). This CDR3 contains 13 residues. Trimming took off 6 bases at V and 4 bases at J, with 12 bases between the two ends. Per the germline V gene, CDR1 is LGHNA and CDR2 is YNFKEQ. The DNA of the CDR3 is TGTGCCAGCAGGCTGGGGGGGCGAGAGACCCAGTACTTC. Encoded protein: CASRLGGRETQYF.